This entry is about one T cell receptor (beta chain). The antigen is not known. With V trimmed by 9 bases and J by 4 bases, 11 bases remained unmatched. The CDR3 contains 14 residues. Germline CDR1 and CDR2: SGHAT and FQNNGV. TCRbeta libraries were built with three rounds of nested PCR, modified from ARM-PCR. TCRdb itself ran the multiplex PCR reads through MiXCR, one entry per CDR3 protein. Of some 80,000 distinct CDR3 sequences in the sample, just under 75% are singletons; the top ten hold approximately 10%. This entry is derived from a study of tumor and adjacent non-tumor tissue in lung cancer. Regarding the study as a whole: Compared with tumor, normal lung showed significantly lower TCR diversity.

The template was RNA from unsorted bulk tissue. The source material was lung tumor tissue. The sequence was obtained from a middle-aged woman with non-small cell lung cancer. This rearrangement joins TRBV11-2 to TRBJ1-2, with TRBD1 matching over 7 bases. Here the CDR3 reads CASRGQIFLYGYTF. CDR3 bases: TGTGCCAGTCGGGGACAGATCTTCCTCTATGGCTACACCTTC.